This T cell receptor (beta chain) was sequenced during a study of blood T cell repertoires in COVID-19. Study information: COVID-19 samples, acute and convalescent, were from the United States, Italy and Spain. Sample material is recorded as cDNA or gDNA derived from T cells, B-cell-depleted T cells, or PBMCs.

Original processing notes: How many nucleated cells were present was estimated from reference gene primer amplification. Repertoires were generated with immunoSEQ multiplex PCR, while TCRdb's copy carries only in-frame clones and drops some. V, J and clone size were drawn from that table, and D and trimming were deduced from the DNA. The sample includes approximately 120,000 clones, 65% to 90% of them seen just once. J was trimmed by 5 bases and V by 1 base; bases with no gene match: 8. The CDR3 spans 15 residues. Germline values: CDR1 SGHVS, CDR2 FNYEAQ. J is TRBJ2-7 and V is TRBV7-6; 7 bases are a match to TRBD1. Sequencing was done on a sample of peripheral blood. The source is an elderly man with active or convalescent COVID-19. The CDR3 DNA reads TGTGCCAGCAGCTTAGTAGGGGACAGAGTGCACGAGCAGTACTTC. Translating gives CASSLVGDRVHEQYF. Using reference TRBV7-6 and TRBJ2-7 for the parts outside the CDR3, the full variable domain is GAGVSQSPRYKVTKRGQDVALRCDPISGHVSLYWYRQALGQGPEFLTYFNYEAQQDKSGLPNDRFSAERPEGSISTLTIQRTEQRDSAMYRCASSLVGDRVHEQYFGPGTRLTVT.